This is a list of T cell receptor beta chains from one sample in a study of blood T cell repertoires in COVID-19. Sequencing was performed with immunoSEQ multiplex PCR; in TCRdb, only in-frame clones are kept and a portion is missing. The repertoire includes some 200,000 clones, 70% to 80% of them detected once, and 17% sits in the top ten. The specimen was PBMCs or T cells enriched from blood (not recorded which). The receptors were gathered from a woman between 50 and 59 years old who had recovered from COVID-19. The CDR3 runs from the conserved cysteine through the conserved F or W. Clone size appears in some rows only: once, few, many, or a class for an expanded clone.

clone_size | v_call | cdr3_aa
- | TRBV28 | CASSLAGGRTEAFF
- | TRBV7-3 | CASSLNLAGAGEQYF
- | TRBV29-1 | CSGRGSGGYTF
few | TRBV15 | CATSPGEGRGPQPQHF
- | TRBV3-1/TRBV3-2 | CASSQGGHYGYTF
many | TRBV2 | CASSRGGSYNEQFF
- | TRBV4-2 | CASSQEDRGGYTF
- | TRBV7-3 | CASSLLGSGTDTQYF
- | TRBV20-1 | CSASDRGYDNSPLHF
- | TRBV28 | CASNSRTSGTTDTQYF
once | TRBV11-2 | CASSLISGDQETQYF
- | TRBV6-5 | CASSYRATSYNEQFF
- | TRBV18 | CASSRVGSYEQYF
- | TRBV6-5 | CASRNTPTNEKLFF
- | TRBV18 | CASSPLGTSGTQETQYF
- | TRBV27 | CASSLLSSAGLSNEQYF
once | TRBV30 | CACETGTYNSPLHF
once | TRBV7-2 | CASSLGQELREKLFF
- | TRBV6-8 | CASTLHRPGHNEKLFF
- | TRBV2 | CASMQEGSPLHF
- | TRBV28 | CASSLPASGSYNEQFF
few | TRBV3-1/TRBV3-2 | CASSQHAQGAQGYTF
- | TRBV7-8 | CASTPDRDYGYTF
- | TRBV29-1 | CSVGGDSNQPQHF
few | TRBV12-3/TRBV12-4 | CASREGQYNEQFF
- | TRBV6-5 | CASRVTGARNYGYTF
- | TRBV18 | CASSPTATRGEQYF
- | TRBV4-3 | CASSQRTGANYGYTF
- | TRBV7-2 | CASSPGVGFRNSPLHF
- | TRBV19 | CASLAGSGNTIYF
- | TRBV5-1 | CASSLVGSPGTGGSGNTIYF
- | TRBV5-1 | CASSSGLAGTTDTQYF
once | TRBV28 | CASSLAGGPGDEQYF
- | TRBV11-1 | CASSWRQGPNNEQFF
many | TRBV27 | CASSLTVTGELFF
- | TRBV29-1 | CSVRRGGQSLLQETQYF
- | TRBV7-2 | CASSSLGGQETQYF
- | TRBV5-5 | CASSPFSGSSYEQYF
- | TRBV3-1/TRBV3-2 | CASSQVRLYGYTF
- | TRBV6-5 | CASSWGRGSRNSPLHF
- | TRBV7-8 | CASSLVAGSGETQYF
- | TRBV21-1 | CASSKRLAGGRPYNEQFF
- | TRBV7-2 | CASSLLAGDSYEQYF
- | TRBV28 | CASTQTLRGTSETQYF
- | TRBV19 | CATRGSPGQVEIGQFF
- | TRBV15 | CATSRDGANTIYF
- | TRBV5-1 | CASTDGLAGNEQFF
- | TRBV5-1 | CASTRTGGSDTQYF
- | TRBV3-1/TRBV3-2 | CASSQGGGTDIQYF
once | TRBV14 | CASSLRRGGSYNEQFF
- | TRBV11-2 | CASSLDHGGPSSYGYTF
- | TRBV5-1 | CASRRGTGELFF
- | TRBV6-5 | CASSRQGWITGELFF
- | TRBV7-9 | CASSLGTSETNEQFF
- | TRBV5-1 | CASRVIYRGEAYNEQFF